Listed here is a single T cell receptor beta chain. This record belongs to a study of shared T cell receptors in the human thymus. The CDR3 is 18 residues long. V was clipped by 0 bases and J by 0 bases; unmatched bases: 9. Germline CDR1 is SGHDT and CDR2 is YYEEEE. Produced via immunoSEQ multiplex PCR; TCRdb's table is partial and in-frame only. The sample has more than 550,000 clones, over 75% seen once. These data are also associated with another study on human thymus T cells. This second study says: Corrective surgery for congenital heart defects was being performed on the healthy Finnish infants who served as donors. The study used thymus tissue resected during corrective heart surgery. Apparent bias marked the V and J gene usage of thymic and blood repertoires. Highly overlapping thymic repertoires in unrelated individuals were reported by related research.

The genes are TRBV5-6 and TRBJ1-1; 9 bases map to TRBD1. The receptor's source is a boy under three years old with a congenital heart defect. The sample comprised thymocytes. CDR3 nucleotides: TGTGCCAGCAGCTTGGTCCCGGGACAGGGAGCCATGAACACTGAAGCTTTCTTT. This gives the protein CASSLVPGQGAMNTEAFF.